Sequencing of this T cell receptor (beta chain) was carried out in a study of blood T cell repertoires in COVID-19. Study background: Samples of COVID-19 (acute and convalescent) were obtained from the United States, Italy and Spain. PBMCs, B-cell-depleted T cells, or T cells provided the cDNA or gDNA that made up the material.

Germline lookup yields CDR1 MNHEY and CDR2 SMNVEV (reference sequence). Trimming pared 3 bases from V and 6 bases from J, leaving 15 bases between. The CDR3 is made up of 15 amino acids. Per the study methods: For nucleated cells, counts were estimated from reference gene primer amplification. The table came from immunoSEQ multiplex PCR; TCRdb's copy has only in-frame clones and leaves some out. The D gene and trimming were derived from the DNA, and the V and J assignments and clone size from that table. This sample has about 240,000 clones, with 82% found just once. The TCR originated in a woman aged 55 to 70 with active or convalescent COVID-19. The V gene is TRBV27, the J gene TRBJ2-1; tentative D call: TRBD2 (5 bases). The sample taken for sequencing was peripheral blood. The CDR3 protein is CASSFRTSLANEQFF. CDR3 nucleotides: TGTGCCAGCAGTTTCCGGACTTCCTTAGCCAATGAGCAGTTCTTC.